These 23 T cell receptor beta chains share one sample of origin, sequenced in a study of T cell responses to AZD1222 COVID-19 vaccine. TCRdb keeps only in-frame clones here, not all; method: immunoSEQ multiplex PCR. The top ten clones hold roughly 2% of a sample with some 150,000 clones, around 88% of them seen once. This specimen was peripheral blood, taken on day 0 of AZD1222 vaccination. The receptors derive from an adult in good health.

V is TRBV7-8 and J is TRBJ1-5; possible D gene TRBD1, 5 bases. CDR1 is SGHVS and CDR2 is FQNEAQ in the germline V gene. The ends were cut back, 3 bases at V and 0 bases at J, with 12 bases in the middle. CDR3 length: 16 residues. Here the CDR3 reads CASSFGSGNSNQPQHF. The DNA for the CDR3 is TGTGCCAGCAGCTTCGGGTCAGGGAATAGCAATCAGCCCCAGCATTTT.

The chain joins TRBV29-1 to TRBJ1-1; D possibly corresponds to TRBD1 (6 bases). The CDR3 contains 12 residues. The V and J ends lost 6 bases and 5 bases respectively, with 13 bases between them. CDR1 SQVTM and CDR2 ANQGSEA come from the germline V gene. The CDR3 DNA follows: TGCAGCGTGACAGGTGCGAGGACTGAAGCTTTCTTT. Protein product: CSVTGARTEAFF.

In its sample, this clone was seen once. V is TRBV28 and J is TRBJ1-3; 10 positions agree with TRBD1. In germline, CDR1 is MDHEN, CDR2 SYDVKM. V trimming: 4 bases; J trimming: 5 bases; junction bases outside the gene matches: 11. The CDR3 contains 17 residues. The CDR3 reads CASSSRQGAKFRNTIYF. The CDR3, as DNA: TGTGCCAGCAGTTCCCGACAGGGGGCGAAGTTTCGAAACACCATATATTTT.

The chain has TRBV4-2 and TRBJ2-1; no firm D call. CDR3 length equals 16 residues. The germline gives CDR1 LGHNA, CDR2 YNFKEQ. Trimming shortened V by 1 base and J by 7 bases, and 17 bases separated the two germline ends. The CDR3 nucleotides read TGTGCCAGCAGCCAAGTTCCGGAGAGGCGTCGGAATGAGCAGTTCTTC. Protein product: CASSQVPERRRNEQFF.

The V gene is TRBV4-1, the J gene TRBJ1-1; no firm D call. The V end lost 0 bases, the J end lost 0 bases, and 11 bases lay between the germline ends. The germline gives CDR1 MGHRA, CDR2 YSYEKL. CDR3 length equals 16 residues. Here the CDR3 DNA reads TGCGCCAGCAGCCAAGAATTTGCGCAGTTGAACACTGAAGCTTTCTTT. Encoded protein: CASSQEFAQLNTEAFF.

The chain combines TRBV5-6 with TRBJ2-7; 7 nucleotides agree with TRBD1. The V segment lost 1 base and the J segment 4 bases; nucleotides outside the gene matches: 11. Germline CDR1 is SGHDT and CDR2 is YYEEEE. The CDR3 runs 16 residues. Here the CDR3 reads CASSLPRQGTGYEQYF. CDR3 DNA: TGTGCCAGCAGCTTGCCCCGACAGGGAACGGGTTACGAGCAGTACTTC.

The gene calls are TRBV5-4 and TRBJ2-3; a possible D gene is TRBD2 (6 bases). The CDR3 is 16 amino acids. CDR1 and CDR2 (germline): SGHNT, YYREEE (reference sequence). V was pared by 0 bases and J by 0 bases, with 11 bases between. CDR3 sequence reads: CASSLAGGASTDTQYF. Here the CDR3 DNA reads TGTGCCAGCAGCTTGGCCGGCGGGGCTAGCACAGATACGCAGTATTTT.

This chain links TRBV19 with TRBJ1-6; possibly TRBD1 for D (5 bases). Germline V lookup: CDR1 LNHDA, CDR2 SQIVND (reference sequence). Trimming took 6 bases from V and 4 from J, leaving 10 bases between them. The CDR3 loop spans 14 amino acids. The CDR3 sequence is CASRGDSYNSPLHF. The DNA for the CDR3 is TGTGCCAGTAGGGGTGACAGTTATAATTCACCCCTCCACTTT. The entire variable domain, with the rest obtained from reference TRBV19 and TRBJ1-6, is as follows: DGGITQSPKYLFRKEGQNVTLSCEQNLNHDAMYWYRQDPGQGLRLIYYSQIVNDFQKGDIAEGYSVSREKKESFPLTVTSAQKNPTAFYLCASRGDSYNSPLHFGNGTRLTVT.

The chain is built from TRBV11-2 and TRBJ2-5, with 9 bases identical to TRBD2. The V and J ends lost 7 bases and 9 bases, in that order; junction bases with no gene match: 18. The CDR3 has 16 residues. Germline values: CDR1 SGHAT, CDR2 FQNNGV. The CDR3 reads CASTSMAGGPPIPQYF. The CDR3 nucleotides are TGTGCCAGCACTTCGATGGCGGGAGGGCCTCCCATACCCCAGTACTTC.

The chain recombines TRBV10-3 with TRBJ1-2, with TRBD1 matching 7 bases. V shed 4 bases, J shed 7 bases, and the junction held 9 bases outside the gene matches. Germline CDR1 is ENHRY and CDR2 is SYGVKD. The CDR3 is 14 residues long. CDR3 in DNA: TGTGCCATCAGTGGAGACAGGGTTATCGGTGGCTACACCTTC. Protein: CAISGDRVIGGYTF.

Here the CDR3 DNA reads TGTGCCAGCAGCCCCCGTAGTGGTGGGGCCAACGTCCTGACTTTC. It encodes CASSPRSGGANVLTF. The chain links TRBV11-3 to TRBJ2-6; the D is unclear. Germline V gene sequence: CDR1 SGHNT, CDR2 YENEEA. The V and J ends lost 5 bases and 3 bases respectively, with 11 bases between them. This CDR3 is 15 amino acids long. Combining the CDR3 with reference TRBV11-3 and TRBJ2-6 gives the whole variable domain EAGVVQSPRYKIIEKKQPVAFWCNPISGHNTLYWYLQNLGQGPELLIRYENEEAVDDSQLPKDRFSAERLKGVDSTLKIQPAELGDSAVYLCASSPRSGGANVLTFGAGSRLTVL.

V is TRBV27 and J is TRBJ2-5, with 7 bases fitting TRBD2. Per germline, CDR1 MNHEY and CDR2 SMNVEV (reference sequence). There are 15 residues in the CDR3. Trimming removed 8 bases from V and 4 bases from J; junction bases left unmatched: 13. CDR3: CASRLRAGERETQYF. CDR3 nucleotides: TGTGCCAGCCGGCTAAGGGCGGGGGAGAGAGAGACCCAGTACTTC.

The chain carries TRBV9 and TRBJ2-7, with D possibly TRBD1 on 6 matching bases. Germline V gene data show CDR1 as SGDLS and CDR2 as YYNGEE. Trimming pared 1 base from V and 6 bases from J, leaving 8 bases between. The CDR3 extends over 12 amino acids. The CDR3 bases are TGTGCCAGCAGCGTACAGGGGCGCGAGCAGTACTTC. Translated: CASSVQGREQYF.

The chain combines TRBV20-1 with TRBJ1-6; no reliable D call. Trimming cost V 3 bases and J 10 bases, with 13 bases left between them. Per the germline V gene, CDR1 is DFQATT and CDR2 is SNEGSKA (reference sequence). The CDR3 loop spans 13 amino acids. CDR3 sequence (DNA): TGCAGTGCTAGTTCTGGGTTTGGCTCACCCCTCCACTTT. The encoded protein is CSASSGFGSPLHF.

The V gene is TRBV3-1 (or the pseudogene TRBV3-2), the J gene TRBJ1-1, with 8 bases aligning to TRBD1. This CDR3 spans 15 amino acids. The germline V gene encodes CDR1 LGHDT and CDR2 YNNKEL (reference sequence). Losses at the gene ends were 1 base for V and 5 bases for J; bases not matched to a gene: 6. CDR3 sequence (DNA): TGTGCCAGCAGCCAAGGGAGCCAGGGGGCGACTGAAGCTTTCTTT. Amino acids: CASSQGSQGATEAFF.

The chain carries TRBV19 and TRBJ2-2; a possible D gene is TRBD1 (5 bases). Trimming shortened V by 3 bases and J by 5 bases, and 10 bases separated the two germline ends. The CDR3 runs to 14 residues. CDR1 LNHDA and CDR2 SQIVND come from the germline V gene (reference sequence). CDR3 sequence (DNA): TGTGCCAGTAGTATCAGGGTAGGGACCGGGGAGCTGTTTTTT. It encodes CASSIRVGTGELFF.

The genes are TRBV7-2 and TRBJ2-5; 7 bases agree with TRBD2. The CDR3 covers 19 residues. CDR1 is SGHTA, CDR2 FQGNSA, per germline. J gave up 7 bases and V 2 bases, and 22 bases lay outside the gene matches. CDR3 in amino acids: CASSLRGRAGHRGVGTQYF. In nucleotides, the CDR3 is TGTGCCAGCAGCTTAAGGGGCCGAGCGGGGCATAGAGGGGTCGGGACCCAGTACTTC.

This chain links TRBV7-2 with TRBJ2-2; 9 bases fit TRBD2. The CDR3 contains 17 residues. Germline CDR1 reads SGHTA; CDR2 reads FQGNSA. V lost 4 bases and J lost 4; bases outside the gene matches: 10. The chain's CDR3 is CASSSSSTSGRTGELFF. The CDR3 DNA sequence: TGTGCCAGCAGCTCCTCGAGCACTAGCGGGCGCACCGGGGAGCTGTTTTTT. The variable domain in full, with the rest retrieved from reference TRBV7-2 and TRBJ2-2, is GAGVSQSPSNKVTEKGKDVELRCDPISGHTALYWYRQSLGQGLEFLIYFQGNSAPDKSGLPSDRFSAERTGGSVSTLTIQRTQQEDSAVYLCASSSSSTSGRTGELFFGEGSRLTVL.

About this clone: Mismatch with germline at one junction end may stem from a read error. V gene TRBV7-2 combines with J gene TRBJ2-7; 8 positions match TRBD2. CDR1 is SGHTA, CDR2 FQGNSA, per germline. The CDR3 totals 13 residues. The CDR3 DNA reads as TGTGCCAGCAGCCTAGCGGGTACCTACGAGCAGTACTTC. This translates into CASSLAGTYEQYF.

The CDR3 loop is CATQLAGNYNEQFF. CDR3 DNA sequence: TGTGCCACCCAACTAGCGGGAAACTACAATGAGCAGTTCTTC. This chain joins TRBV6-5 and TRBJ2-1, with 10 bases matching TRBD2. The CDR3 totals 14 residues. V lost 10 bases, J lost 3 bases, and 6 bases stayed unmatched. CDR1 MNHEY and CDR2 SVGAGI come from the germline V gene.

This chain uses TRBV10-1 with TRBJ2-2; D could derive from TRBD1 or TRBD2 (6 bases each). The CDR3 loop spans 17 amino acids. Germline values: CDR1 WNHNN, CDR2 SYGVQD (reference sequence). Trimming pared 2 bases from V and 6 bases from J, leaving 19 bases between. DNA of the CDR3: TGCGCCAGCAGTGAGAAGAGGGGGGACTTCAACGCCGGGGAGCTGTTTTTT. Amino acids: CASSEKRGDFNAGELFF.

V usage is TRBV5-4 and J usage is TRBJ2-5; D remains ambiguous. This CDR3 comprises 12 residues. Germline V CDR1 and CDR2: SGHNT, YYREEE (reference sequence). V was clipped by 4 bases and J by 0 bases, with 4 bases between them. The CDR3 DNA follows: TGTGCCAGCAGCGACCACCAAGAGACCCAGTACTTC. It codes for CASSDHQETQYF.

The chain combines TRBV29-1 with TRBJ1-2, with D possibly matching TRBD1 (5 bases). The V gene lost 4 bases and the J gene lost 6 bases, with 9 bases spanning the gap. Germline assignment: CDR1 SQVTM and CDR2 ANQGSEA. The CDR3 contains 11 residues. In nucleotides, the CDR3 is TGCAGCGTTGGGGGCGCTGATGGCTACACCTTC. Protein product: CSVGGADGYTF.